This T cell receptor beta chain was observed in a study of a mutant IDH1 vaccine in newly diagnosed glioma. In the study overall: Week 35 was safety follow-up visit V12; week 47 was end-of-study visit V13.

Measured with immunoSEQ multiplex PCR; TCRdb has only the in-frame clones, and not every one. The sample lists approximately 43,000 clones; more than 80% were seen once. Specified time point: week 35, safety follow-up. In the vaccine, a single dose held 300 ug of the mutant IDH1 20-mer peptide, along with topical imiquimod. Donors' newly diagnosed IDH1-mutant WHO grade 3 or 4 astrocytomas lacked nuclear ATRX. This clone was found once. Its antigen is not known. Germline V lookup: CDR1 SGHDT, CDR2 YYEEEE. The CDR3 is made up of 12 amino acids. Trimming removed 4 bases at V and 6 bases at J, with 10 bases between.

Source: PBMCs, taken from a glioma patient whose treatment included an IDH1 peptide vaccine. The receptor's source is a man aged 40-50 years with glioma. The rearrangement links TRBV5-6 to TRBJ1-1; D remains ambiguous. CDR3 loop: CASSPRDAEAFF. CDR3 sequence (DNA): TGTGCCAGCAGCCCACGCGACGCTGAAGCTTTCTTT.